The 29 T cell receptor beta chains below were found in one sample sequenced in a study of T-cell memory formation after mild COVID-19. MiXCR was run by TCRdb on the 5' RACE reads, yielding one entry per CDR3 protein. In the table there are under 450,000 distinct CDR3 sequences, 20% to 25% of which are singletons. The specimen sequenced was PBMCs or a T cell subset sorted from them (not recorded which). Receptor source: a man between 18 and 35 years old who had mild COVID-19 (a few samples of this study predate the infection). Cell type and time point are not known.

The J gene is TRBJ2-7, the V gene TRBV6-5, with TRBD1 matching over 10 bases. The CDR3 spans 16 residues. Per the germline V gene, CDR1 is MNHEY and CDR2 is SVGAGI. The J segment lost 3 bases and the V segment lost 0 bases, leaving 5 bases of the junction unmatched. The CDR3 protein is CASSYSWTGGYYEQYF. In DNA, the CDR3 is TGTGCCAGCAGTTACTCCTGGACAGGGGGTTACTACGAGCAGTACTTC.

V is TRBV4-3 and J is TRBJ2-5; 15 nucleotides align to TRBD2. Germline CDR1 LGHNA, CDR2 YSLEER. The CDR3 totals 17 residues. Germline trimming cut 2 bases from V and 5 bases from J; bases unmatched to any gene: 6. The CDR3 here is CASSQRTSGGAGETQYF. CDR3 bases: TGCGCCAGCAGCCAAAGGACTAGCGGGGGGGCCGGCGAGACCCAGTACTTC.

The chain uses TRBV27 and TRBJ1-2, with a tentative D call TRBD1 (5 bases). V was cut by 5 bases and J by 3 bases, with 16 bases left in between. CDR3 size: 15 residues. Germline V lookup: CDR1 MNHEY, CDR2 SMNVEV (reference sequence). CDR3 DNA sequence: TGTGCCAGCAGTCCCTACGGGGGAAGTGACTATGGCTACACCTTC. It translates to CASSPYGGSDYGYTF.

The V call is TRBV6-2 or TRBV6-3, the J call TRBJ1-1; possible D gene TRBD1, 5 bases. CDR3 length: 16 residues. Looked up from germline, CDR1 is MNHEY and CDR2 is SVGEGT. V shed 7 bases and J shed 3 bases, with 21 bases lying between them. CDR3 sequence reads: CASMFTARDWDTEAFF. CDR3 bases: TGTGCCAGCATGTTTACAGCGAGGGACTGGGACACTGAAGCTTTCTTT.

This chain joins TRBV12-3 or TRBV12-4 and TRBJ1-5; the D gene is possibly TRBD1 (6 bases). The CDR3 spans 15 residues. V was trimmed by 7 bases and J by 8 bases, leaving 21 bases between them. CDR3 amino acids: CASKAGGALRKPQHF. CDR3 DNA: TGTGCCAGCAAAGCTGGGGGGGCCCTCAGGAAGCCCCAGCATTTT.

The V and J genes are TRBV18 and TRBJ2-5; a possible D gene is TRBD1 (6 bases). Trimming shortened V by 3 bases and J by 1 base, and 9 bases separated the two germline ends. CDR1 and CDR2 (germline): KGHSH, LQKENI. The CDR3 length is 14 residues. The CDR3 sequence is CASSPRGTQETQYF. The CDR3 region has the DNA TGTGCCAGCTCACCTAGGGGGACCCAAGAGACCCAGTACTTC.

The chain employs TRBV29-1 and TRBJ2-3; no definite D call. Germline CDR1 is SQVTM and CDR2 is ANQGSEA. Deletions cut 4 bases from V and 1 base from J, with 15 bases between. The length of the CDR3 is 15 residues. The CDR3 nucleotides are TGCAGCGTTGCCCTGGGGATTGCTGGCACAGATACGCAGTATTTT. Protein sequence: CSVALGIAGTDTQYF.

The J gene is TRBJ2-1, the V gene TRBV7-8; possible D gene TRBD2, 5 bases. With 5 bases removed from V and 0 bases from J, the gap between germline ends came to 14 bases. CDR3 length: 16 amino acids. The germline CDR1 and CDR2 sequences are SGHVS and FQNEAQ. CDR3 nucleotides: TGTGCCAGCAGCCAACGGGGTAGGAGCTCCTACAATGAGCAGTTCTTC. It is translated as CASSQRGRSSYNEQFF.

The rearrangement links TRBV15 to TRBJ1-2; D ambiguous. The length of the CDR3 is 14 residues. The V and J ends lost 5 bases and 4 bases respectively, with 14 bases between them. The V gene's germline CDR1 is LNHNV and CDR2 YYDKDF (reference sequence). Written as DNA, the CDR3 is TGTGCCACCAGCGACCTTAGGGAACGCTATGGCTACACCTTC. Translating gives CATSDLRERYGYTF.

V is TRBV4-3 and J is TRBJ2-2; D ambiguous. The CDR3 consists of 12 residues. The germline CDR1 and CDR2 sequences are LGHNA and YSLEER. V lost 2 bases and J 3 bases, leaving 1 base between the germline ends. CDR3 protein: CASSQYTGELFF. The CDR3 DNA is TGCGCCAGCAGCCAATACACCGGGGAGCTGTTTTTT.

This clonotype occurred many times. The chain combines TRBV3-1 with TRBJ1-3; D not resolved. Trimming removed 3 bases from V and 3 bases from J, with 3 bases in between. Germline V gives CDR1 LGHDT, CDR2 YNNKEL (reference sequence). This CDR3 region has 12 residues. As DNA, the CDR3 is TGTGCCAGCAGCCAGGGTGGAAACACCATATATTTT. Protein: CASSQGGNTIYF.

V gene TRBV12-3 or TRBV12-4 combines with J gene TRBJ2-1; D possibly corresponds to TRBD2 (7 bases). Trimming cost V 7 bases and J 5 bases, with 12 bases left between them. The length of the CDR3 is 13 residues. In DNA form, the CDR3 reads TGTGCCAGCAAAGGGGGGGCAAACAATGAGCAGTTCTTC. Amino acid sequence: CASKGGANNEQFF.

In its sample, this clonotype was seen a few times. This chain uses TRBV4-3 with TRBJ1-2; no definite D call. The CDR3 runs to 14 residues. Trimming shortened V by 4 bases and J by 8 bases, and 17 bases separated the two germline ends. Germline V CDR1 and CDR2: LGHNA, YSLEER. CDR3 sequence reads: CASSPGLFGVGYTF. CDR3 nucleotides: TGCGCCAGCAGCCCAGGCCTTTTCGGGGTAGGCTACACCTTC.

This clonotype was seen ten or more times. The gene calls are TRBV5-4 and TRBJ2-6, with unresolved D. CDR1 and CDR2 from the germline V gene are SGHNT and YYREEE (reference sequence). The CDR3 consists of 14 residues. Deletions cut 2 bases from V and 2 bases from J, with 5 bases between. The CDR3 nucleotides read TGTGCCAGCAGCTTCGGGCCTGGGGCCAACGTCCTGACTTTC. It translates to CASSFGPGANVLTF. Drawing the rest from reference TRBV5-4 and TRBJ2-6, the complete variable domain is ETGVTQSPTHLIKTRGQQVTLRCSSQSGHNTVSWYQQALGQGPQFIFQYYREEENGRGNFPPRFSGLQFPNYSSELNVNALELDDSALYLCASSFGPGANVLTFGAGSRLTVL.

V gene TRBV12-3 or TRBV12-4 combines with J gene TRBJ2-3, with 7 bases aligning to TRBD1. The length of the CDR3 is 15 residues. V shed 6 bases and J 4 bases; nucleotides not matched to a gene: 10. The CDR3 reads CASRYTGDGADTQYF. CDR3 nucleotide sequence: TGTGCCAGCAGATATACAGGGGATGGGGCAGATACGCAGTATTTT.

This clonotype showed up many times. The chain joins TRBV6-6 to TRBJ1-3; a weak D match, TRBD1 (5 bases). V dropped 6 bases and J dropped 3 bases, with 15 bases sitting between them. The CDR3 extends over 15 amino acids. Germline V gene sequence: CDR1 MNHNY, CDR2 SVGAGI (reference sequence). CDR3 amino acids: CASSDSDSFGNTIYF. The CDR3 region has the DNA TGTGCCAGCAGCGACTCTGACAGTTTTGGAAACACCATATATTTT.

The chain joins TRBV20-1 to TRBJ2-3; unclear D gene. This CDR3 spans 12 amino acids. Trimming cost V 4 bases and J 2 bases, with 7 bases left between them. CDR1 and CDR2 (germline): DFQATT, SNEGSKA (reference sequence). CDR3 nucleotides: TGCAGTGCTAACCAGGTCACAGATACGCAGTATTTT. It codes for CSANQVTDTQYF.

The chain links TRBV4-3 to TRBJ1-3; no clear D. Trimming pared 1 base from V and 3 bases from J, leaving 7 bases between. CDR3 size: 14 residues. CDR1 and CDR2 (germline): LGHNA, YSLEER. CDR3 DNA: TGCGCCAGCAGCCAAGTTGTTCGTGGAAACACCATATATTTT. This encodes CASSQVVRGNTIYF.

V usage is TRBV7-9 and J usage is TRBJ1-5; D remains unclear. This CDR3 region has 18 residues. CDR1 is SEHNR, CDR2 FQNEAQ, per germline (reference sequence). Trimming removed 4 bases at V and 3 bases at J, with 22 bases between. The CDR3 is CASSYSEVGRELNQPQHF. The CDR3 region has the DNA TGTGCCAGCAGCTATAGTGAGGTTGGCCGGGAACTCAATCAGCCCCAGCATTTT. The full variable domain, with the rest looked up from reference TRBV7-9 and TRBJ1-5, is DTGVSQNPRHKITKRGQNVTFRCDPISEHNRLYWYRQTLGQGPEFLTYFQNEAQLEKSRLLSDRFSAERPKGSFSTLEIQRTEQGDSAMYLCASSYSEVGRELNQPQHFGDGTRLSIL.

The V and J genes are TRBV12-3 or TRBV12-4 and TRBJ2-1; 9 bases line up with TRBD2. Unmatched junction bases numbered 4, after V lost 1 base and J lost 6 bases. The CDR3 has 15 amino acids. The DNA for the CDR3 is TGTGCCAGCAGTTTAGGCCTAGCGGGGTCCAATGAGCAGTTCTTC. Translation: CASSLGLAGSNEQFF.

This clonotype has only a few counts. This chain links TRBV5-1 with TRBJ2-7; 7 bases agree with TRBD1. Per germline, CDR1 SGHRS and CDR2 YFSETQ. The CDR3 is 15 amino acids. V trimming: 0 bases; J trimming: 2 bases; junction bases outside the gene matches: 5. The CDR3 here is CASSLDRGDTYEQYF. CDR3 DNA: TGCGCCAGCAGCTTGGACAGGGGCGATACCTACGAGCAGTACTTC. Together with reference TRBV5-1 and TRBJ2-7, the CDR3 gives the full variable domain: KAGVTQTPRYLIKTRGQQVTLSCSPISGHRSVSWYQQTPGQGLQFLFEYFSETQRNKGNFPGRFSGRQFSNSRSEMNVSTLELGDSALYLCASSLDRGDTYEQYFGPGTRLTVT.

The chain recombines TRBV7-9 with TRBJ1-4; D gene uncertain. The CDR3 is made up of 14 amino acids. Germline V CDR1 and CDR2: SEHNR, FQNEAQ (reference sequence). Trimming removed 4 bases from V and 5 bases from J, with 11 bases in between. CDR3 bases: TGTGCCAGCAGCTCCGAGGGATGGAATGAAAAACTGTTTTTT. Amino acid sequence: CASSSEGWNEKLFF. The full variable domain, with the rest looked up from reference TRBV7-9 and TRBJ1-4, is DTGVSQNPRHKITKRGQNVTFRCDPISEHNRLYWYRQTLGQGPEFLTYFQNEAQLEKSRLLSDRFSAERPKGSFSTLEIQRTEQGDSAMYLCASSSEGWNEKLFFGSGTQLSVL.

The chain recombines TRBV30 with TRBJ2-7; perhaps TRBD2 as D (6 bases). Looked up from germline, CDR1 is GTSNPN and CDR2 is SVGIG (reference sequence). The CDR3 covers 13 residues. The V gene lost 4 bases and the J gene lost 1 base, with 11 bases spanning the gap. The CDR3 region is CAWTRGASYEQYF. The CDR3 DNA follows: TGTGCCTGGACCCGCGGGGCATCCTACGAGCAGTACTTC.

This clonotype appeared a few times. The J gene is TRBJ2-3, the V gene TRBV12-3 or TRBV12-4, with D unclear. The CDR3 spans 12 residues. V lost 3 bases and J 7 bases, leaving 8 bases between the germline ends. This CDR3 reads CASSFDQYTQYF. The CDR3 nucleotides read TGTGCCAGCAGTTTTGATCAGTATACGCAGTATTTT.

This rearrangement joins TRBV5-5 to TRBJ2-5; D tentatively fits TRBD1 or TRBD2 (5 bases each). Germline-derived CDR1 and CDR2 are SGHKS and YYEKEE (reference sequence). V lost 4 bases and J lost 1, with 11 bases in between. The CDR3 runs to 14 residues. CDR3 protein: CASSRGRSQETQYF. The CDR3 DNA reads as TGTGCCAGCAGCAGGGGACGGAGCCAAGAGACCCAGTACTTC.

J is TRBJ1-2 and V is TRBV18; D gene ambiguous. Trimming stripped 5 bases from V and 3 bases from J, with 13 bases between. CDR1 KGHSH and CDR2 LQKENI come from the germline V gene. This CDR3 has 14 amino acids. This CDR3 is CASSLNSDHYGYTF. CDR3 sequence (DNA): TGTGCCAGCTCATTAAACAGCGACCACTATGGCTACACCTTC.

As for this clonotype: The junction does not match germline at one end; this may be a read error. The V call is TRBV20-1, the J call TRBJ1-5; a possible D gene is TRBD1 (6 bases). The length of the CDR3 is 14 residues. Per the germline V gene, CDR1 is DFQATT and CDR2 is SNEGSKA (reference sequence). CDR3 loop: CSAFDRLSNQHQHF. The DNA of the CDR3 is TGCAGTGCTTTCGACAGGTTGAGCAATCAGCACCAGCATTTT.

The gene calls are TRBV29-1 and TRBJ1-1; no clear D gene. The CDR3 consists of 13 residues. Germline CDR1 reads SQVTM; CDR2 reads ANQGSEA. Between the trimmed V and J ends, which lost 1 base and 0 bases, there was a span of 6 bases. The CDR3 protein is CSVEGSMNTEAFF. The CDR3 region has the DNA TGCAGCGTTGAAGGCTCCATGAACACTGAAGCTTTCTTT.

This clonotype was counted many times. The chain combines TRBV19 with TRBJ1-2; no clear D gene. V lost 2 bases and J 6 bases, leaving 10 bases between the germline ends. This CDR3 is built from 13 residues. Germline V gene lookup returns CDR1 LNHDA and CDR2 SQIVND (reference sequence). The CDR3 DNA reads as TGTGCCAGTAGTATACCCGGGGAGGATGGCTACACCTTC. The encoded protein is CASSIPGEDGYTF.